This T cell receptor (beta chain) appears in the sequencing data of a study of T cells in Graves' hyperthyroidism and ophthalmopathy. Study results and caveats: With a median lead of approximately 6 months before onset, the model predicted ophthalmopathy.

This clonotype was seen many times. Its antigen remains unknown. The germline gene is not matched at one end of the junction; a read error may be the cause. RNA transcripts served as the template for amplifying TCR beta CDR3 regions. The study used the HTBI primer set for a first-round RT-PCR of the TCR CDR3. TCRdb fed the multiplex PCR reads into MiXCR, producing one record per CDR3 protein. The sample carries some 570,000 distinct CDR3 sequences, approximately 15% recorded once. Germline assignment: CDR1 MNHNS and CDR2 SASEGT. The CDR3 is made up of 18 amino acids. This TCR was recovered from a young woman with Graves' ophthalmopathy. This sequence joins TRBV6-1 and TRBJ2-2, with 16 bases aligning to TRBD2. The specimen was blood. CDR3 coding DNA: TGTGCCAGCAGGGGACTAGCGGGAGGGAGTTCGAACACCGGGAAGCTGTTTTTT. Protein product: CASRGLAGGSSNTGKLFF.